This T cell receptor (beta chain) was sequenced during a study of Graves' ophthalmopathy and Graves' hyperthyroidism. Study background: The study drew peripheral blood at initial diagnosis, before any treatment.

Researchers took RNA transcripts and amplified TCR beta CDR3 regions from them. After a first-round RT-PCR with HTBI primers, a second-round multiplex PCR was run. TCRdb reanalysed the multiplex PCR reads using MiXCR and keeps one entry per CDR3 protein. The sample consists of about 420,000 distinct CDR3 sequences, more than 20% of them appearing once. This clonotype was seen many times. In germline, CDR1 is LNHDA, CDR2 SQIVND (reference sequence). Trimming cost V 5 bases and J 1 base, with 5 bases left between them. The CDR3 runs to 12 residues. New diagnoses, under 2 months' duration, and ages 18 to 65 characterized the hyperthyroidism patients. Thyroid ultrasound, orbital computed tomography, TRAb, serum thyroxine and clinical symptoms formed the basis of diagnosis.

The receptor was derived from a young woman with stable Graves' hyperthyroidism. Input material: peripheral blood. This chain links TRBV19 with TRBJ1-1; no clear D. The CDR3 protein is CASSYQNTEAFF. In DNA form, the CDR3 reads TGTGCCAGTAGTTACCAGAACACTGAAGCTTTCTTT.